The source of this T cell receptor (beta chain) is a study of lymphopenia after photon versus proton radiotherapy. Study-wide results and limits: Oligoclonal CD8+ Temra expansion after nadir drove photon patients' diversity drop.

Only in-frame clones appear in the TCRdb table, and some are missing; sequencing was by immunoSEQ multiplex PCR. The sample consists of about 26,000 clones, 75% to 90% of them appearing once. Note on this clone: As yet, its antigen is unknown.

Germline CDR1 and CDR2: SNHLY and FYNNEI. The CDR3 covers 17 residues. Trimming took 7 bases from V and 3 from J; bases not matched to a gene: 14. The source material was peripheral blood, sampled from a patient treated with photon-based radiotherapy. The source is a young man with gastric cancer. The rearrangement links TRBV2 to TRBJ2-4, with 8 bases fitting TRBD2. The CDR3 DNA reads TGTGCCAGCACCTTAGAGGTCAGCGGGGGACTCAAAAACATTCAGTACTTC. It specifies CASTLEVSGGLKNIQYF.